Below, 14 T cell receptor beta chains from the same sample are listed, as sequenced in a study of CD8+ T cells in alopecia areata. Extracted RNA was reverse transcribed, and the resulting cDNA served as sequencing template. Sequencing used immunoSEQ multiplex PCR; TCRdb keeps in-frame clones, though not all of them. The sample has fewer than 150,000 clones, less than 60% seen once. Noted treatment: oral pan-JAK inhibitor, 5-10 mg twice daily. The sample was CD4+ T cells sorted from blood, taken at week 24, from a patient treated with tofacitinib. Every receptor here comes from a human donor with alopecia areata.

This clone was seen once. This chain connects TRBV5-1 to TRBJ2-3, with no clear D. This CDR3 comprises 14 residues. The germline V gene encodes CDR1 SGHRS and CDR2 YFSETQ. V lost 4 bases to trimming and J lost 3 bases, with 12 bases between them. In DNA, the CDR3 is TGCGCCAGCAGCAAGGCAGGTAAAACAGATACGCAGTATTTT. Protein: CASSKAGKTDTQYF.

DNA of the CDR3: TGTGCCAGCAGTGAAGTGGTAGACCGGAACACCATATATTTT. Its translation: CASSEVVDRNTIYF. The chain is built from TRBV25-1 and TRBJ1-3, with unresolved D. The germline CDR1 and CDR2 sequences are MGHDK and SYGVNS. The length of the CDR3 is 14 residues. V was pared by 2 bases and J by 7 bases, with 12 bases between.

The chain employs TRBV4-3 and TRBJ1-6; 9 bases map to TRBD1. After removal of 6 bases from V and 8 bases from J, the junction contained 11 bases not matched to a gene. Germline V gives CDR1 LGHNA, CDR2 YSLEER. The CDR3 runs to 16 residues. The CDR3 sequence is CASRRDRVVIDSPLHF. The CDR3 region has the DNA TGCGCCAGCAGACGGGACAGGGTAGTAATTGATTCACCCCTCCACTTT.

The V call is TRBV7-2, the J call TRBJ2-1; possible D gene TRBD2, 5 bases. V lost 7 bases to trimming and J lost 0 bases, with 16 bases between them. Germline V gene lookup returns CDR1 SGHTA and CDR2 FQGNSA. This CDR3 comprises 16 residues. CDR3 residues: CASKPFLGDSYNEQFF. CDR3 nucleotide sequence: TGTGCCAGCAAGCCGTTCCTCGGGGACTCCTACAATGAGCAGTTCTTC.

The chain uses TRBV30 and TRBJ1-2; TRBD1 matches 9 bases. V lost 2 bases, J lost 4 bases, and 5 bases stayed unmatched. Germline CDR1 GTSNPN, CDR2 SVGIG (reference sequence). The CDR3 spans 14 residues. CDR3 in amino acids: CAWSTTGGSYGYTF. DNA for the CDR3: TGTGCCTGGAGTACTACAGGGGGCTCCTATGGCTACACCTTC.

The chain carries TRBV28 and TRBJ2-5; D is uncertain. The CDR3 runs 11 residues. CDR1 MDHEN and CDR2 SYDVKM come from the germline V gene. V lost 2 bases and J 5 bases, leaving 3 bases between the germline ends. The CDR3 nucleotides read TGTGCCAGCAGTTTAACCGAGACCCAGTACTTC. Its translation is CASSLTETQYF.

This clone was recorded once. The J gene is TRBJ2-7, the V gene TRBV7-2; 11 positions match TRBD2. The germline V gene has CDR1 SGHTA and CDR2 FQGNSA. With 2 bases clipped from V and 2 bases from J, the junction kept 2 bases outside the gene matches. The CDR3 consists of 15 residues. CDR3 in DNA: TGTGCCAGCAGCTTATCTAGCGGGGGGCCCTACGAGCAGTACTTC. Translating gives CASSLSSGGPYEQYF.

The rearrangement joins TRBV23-1 to TRBJ2-7; no clear D gene. TRBV23-1 belongs to the ORF category, with a function that is uncertain. This CDR3 spans 13 amino acids. Trimming stripped 7 bases from V and 6 bases from J, with 16 bases between. CDR3 bases: TGCGCCAGCACACTCGTTGGGTTCGCCGAGCAGTACTTC. The encoded protein is CASTLVGFAEQYF.

The genes are TRBV28 and TRBJ2-4; D tentatively reads TRBD1 or TRBD2 (5 bases each). In germline, CDR1 is MDHEN, CDR2 SYDVKM. V dropped 2 bases and J dropped 0 bases, with 11 bases sitting between them. The CDR3 is 16 amino acids. CDR3 protein: CASSLRDALAKNIQYF. The CDR3 nucleotides read TGTGCCAGCAGTTTACGGGACGCCTTAGCCAAAAACATTCAGTACTTC.

CDR3 bases: TGTGCCAGCAGTGACCAACTAGCGACAGGAGAGACCCAGTACTTC. Amino acids: CASSDQLATGETQYF. The chain couples TRBV25-1 to TRBJ2-5; perhaps TRBD2 as D (7 bases). This CDR3 contains 15 residues. Trimming removed 3 bases from V and 4 bases from J, with 15 bases in between. Germline assignment: CDR1 MGHDK and CDR2 SYGVNS.

The chain uses TRBV28 and TRBJ1-2; D remains unclear. The CDR3 spans 12 residues. Trimming removed 8 bases at V and 8 bases at J, with 15 bases between. The germline V gene has CDR1 MDHEN and CDR2 SYDVKM. Written as DNA, the CDR3 is TGTGCCAGCGAAGTCCCCACCTGGGGCTACACCTTC. Amino acids: CASEVPTWGYTF.

This clone has more than one count but fewer than ten. The rearrangement joins TRBV2 to TRBJ2-5; 9 bases align to TRBD1. This CDR3 contains 12 residues. The V gene's germline CDR1 is SNHLY and CDR2 FYNNEI. V shed 9 bases and J 4 bases; nucleotides not matched to a gene: 3. CDR3 amino acids: CASGQGRETQYF. The CDR3, as DNA: TGTGCCAGTGGACAGGGGAGAGAGACCCAGTACTTC. The full variable domain, completed using reference TRBV2 and TRBJ2-5, is EPEVTQTPSHQVTQMGQEVILRCVPISNHLYFYWYRQILGQKVEFLVSFYNNEISEKSEIFDDQFSVERPDGSNFTLKIRSTKLEDSAMYFCASGQGRETQYFGPGTRLLVL.

The rearrangement uses TRBV6-5 and TRBJ1-6; D gene ambiguous. V lost 7 bases and J 9 bases, leaving 16 bases between the germline ends. The CDR3 is 14 amino acids. Germline V gene data show CDR1 as MNHEY and CDR2 as SVGAGI. The CDR3: CASTKAPKGSPLHF. CDR3 DNA sequence: TGTGCCAGCACCAAGGCCCCAAAGGGTTCACCCCTCCACTTT.

This chain joins TRBV29-1 and TRBJ1-1; D is perhaps TRBD1 (6 bases). The V end was cut by 5 bases, the J end by 6 bases, with 10 bases between. This CDR3 comprises 11 residues. The germline V gene has CDR1 SQVTM and CDR2 ANQGSEA. CDR3 sequence: CSVLDSAEAFF. The CDR3 coding sequence is TGCAGCGTTTTGGACAGCGCTGAAGCTTTCTTT.